This entry concerns a single TCR beta chain. Its antigen is still unknown. Measured with immunoSEQ multiplex PCR; TCRdb has only the in-frame clones, and not every one. This sample carries fewer than 70,000 clones, just under 95% of them seen once, and the ten largest clones take more than 1.5%. The record originates from a study of T cell clonotyping in hematopoietic cell transplantation. Between the trimmed V and J ends, which lost 11 bases and 2 bases, there was a span of 9 bases. This CDR3 region has 11 residues. CDR1 and CDR2 (germline): MNHEY, SMNVEV (reference sequence). Study findings and constraints: Pathologically expanded recipient clonotypes increased progressively from day 30 to day 180 as diversity fell. At the given depth, recipient repertoires were over 97% de novo clonotypes.

The sequencing input was peripheral blood mononuclear cells. The source of this sequence is a man in his forties or fifties in good health. Some clones in this sample may be carry-over from other donors' samples. The rearrangement links TRBV27 to TRBJ1-2; a possible D gene is TRBD1 (6 bases). CDR3 in amino acids: CASGTNYGYTF. Here the CDR3 DNA reads TGTGCCTCCGGGACAAACTATGGCTACACCTTC.